A single sample gave rise to the 28 T cell receptor beta chains below, sequenced in a study of T cells after posttransplantation cyclophosphamide. Generated by immunoSEQ multiplex PCR, the TCRdb table keeps only in-frame clones and is missing some. Sampling found over 20,000 clones, none seen once. Sequences were obtained from PBMCs. These receptor sequences come from a man between 50 and 59 years old in good health, CMV-negative, and a related stem cell transplant donor.

This clone has at least ten counts. The V call is TRBV5-1, the J call TRBJ2-3; 10 nucleotides line up with TRBD2. The CDR3 is 16 residues long. The ends lost 0 bases at V and 4 bases at J; junction bases unmatched: 5. Germline V gene sequence: CDR1 SGHRS, CDR2 YFSETQ. CDR3 nucleotide sequence: TGCGCCAGCAGCTTGGAGGTAGCGGGGGGTGCAGATACGCAGTATTTT. It codes for CASSLEVAGGADTQYF.

Many counts were recorded for this clone. V gene TRBV6-4 combines with J gene TRBJ1-3; D unresolved. Germline V lookup: CDR1 MRHNA, CDR2 SNTAGT. Trimming stripped 2 bases from V and 0 bases from J, with 5 bases between. The CDR3 consists of 14 residues. The CDR3 nucleotides are TGTGCCAGCAGTGACCCGGGCTCTGGAAACACCATATATTTT. This sequence encodes CASSDPGSGNTIYF.

There are many counts of this clone. The same CDR3 also results from other DNA sequences found in this sample. This chain uses TRBV18 with TRBJ2-3; 9 bases line up with TRBD1. V lost 2 bases and J lost 0; bases outside the gene matches: 0. The CDR3 contains 15 residues. The germline V gene encodes CDR1 KGHSH and CDR2 LQKENI. The CDR3, as DNA: TGTGCCAGCTCACCAGGGACAGGGAGCACAGATACGCAGTATTTT. It codes for CASSPGTGSTDTQYF. Using reference TRBV18 and TRBJ2-3 for the parts outside the CDR3, the full variable domain is NAGVMQNPRHLVRRRGQEARLRCSPMKGHSHVYWYRQLPEEGLKFMVYLQKENIIDESGMPKERFSAEFPKEGPSILRIQQVVRGDSAAYFCASSPGTGSTDTQYFGPGTRLTVL.

This clone has at least ten counts. This chain links TRBV4-2 with TRBJ1-3, with a weak D call TRBD1 (6 bases). Germline CDR1 reads LGHNA; CDR2 reads YNFKEQ. The CDR3 totals 13 residues. V was trimmed by 4 bases and J by 8 bases, leaving 12 bases between them. The CDR3 nucleotides are TGTGCCAGCAGCCCCGCGGGGGCAGACACCATATATTTT. Translation: CASSPAGADTIYF.

This clone was observed many times. The chain joins TRBV5-1 to TRBJ2-1; 7 bases map to TRBD2. The CDR3 covers 14 residues. Germline assignment: CDR1 SGHRS and CDR2 YFSETQ. J gave up 2 bases and V 5 bases, and 4 bases lay outside the gene matches. The CDR3 here is CASRREIAYNEQFF. The DNA of the CDR3 is TGCGCCAGCAGGCGGGAGATCGCCTACAATGAGCAGTTCTTC. Full variable domain (remainder filled in from reference TRBV5-1 and TRBJ2-1): KAGVTQTPRYLIKTRGQQVTLSCSPISGHRSVSWYQQTPGQGLQFLFEYFSETQRNKGNFPGRFSGRQFSNSRSEMNVSTLELGDSALYLCASRREIAYNEQFFGPGTRLTVL.

This clone was seen ten or more times. The gene calls are TRBV2 and TRBJ2-3, with D unresolved. Per germline, CDR1 SNHLY and CDR2 FYNNEI. V was pared by 10 bases and J by 0 bases, with 11 bases between. The CDR3 runs 13 residues. Here the CDR3 DNA reads TGTGCCACAACCCGCACTAGCACAGATACGCAGTATTTT. Translating gives CATTRTSTDTQYF.

This clone was counted ten times or more. The chain joins TRBV5-1 to TRBJ1-1; 8 nucleotides align to TRBD1. Trimming at V came to 2 bases and at J to 5 bases, leaving 5 bases not matched to a gene. CDR1 SGHRS and CDR2 YFSETQ come from the germline V gene. The CDR3 contains 14 residues. The CDR3 here is CASSLSGGRTEAFF. The CDR3 nucleotides read TGCGCCAGCAGCTTATCAGGGGGCCGGACTGAAGCTTTCTTT.

At least ten counts were recorded for this clone. The chain links TRBV2 to TRBJ1-1; the D gene is possibly TRBD1 (6 bases). V was shortened by 3 bases and J by 1 base, with 6 bases between the two germline ends. The CDR3 spans 13 residues. Germline lookup yields CDR1 SNHLY and CDR2 FYNNEI. The CDR3 region has the DNA TGTGCCAGCAGTGAGGACAGGAACACTGAAGCTTTCTTT. Its translation is CASSEDRNTEAFF. Based on the CDR3 plus reference TRBV2 and TRBJ1-1, the full variable domain is EPEVTQTPSHQVTQMGQEVILRCVPISNHLYFYWYRQILGQKVEFLVSFYNNEISEKSEIFDDQFSVERPDGSNFTLKIRSTKLEDSAMYFCASSEDRNTEAFFGQGTRLTVV.

This clone was seen repeatedly, ten times or more. The chain couples TRBV15 to TRBJ2-7; 10 bases fit TRBD2. With V trimmed by 5 bases and J by 5 bases, 12 bases remained unmatched. Per germline, CDR1 LNHNV and CDR2 YYDKDF (reference sequence). This CDR3 has 16 residues. CDR3 DNA: TGTGCCACCAGCGGTGGCTTACCGGGACTAGCGAACGAGCAGTACTTC. This codes for CATSGGLPGLANEQYF.

This clone has at least ten counts. This chain links TRBV7-2 with TRBJ2-1, with 9 nucleotides matching TRBD1. After removal of 2 bases from V and 1 base from J, the junction contained 6 bases not matched to a gene. Germline loops: CDR1 SGHTA, CDR2 FQGNSA. The CDR3 totals 17 residues. The CDR3 region is CASSLPPGQGSYNEQFF. The CDR3 region has the DNA TGTGCCAGCAGCTTACCCCCGGGACAGGGTTCCTACAATGAGCAGTTCTTC. Based on the CDR3 plus reference TRBV7-2 and TRBJ2-1, the full variable domain is GAGVSQSPSNKVTEKGKDVELRCDPISGHTALYWYRQSLGQGLEFLIYFQGNSAPDKSGLPSDRFSAERTGGSVSTLTIQRTQQEDSAVYLCASSLPPGQGSYNEQFFGPGTRLTVL.

This clone was detected many times. The chain employs TRBV19 and TRBJ2-2; 7 positions agree with TRBD2. The germline V gene has CDR1 LNHDA and CDR2 SQIVND (reference sequence). Trimming took 5 bases from V and 2 from J; bases not matched to a gene: 2. This CDR3 is 14 amino acids long. Written as DNA, the CDR3 is TGTGCCAGTAGTCGACTAGCCAACACCGGGGAGCTGTTTTTT. Amino acid sequence: CASSRLANTGELFF.

The chain employs TRBV28 and TRBJ2-5; 11 bases are shared with TRBD2. V lost 6 bases to trimming and J lost 3 bases; unmatched junction nucleotides: 9. CDR3 length equals 16 residues. Germline assignment: CDR1 MDHEN and CDR2 SYDVKM. The CDR3 protein is CASSPGTSGMEETQYF. The DNA for the CDR3 is TGTGCCAGCAGCCCCGGGACTAGCGGTATGGAAGAGACCCAGTACTTC. Full variable domain (rest looked up from reference TRBV28 and TRBJ2-5): DVKVTQSSRYLVKRTGEKVFLECVQDMDHENMFWYRQDPGLGLRLIYFSYDVKMKEKGDIPEGYSVSREKKERFSLILESASTNQTSMYLCASSPGTSGMEETQYFGPGTRLLVL.

This clone was counted at least ten times. V and J are TRBV5-6 and TRBJ2-1; 7 bases line up with TRBD2. Trimming cost V 3 bases and J 1 base; bases outside gene matches: 4. Germline values: CDR1 SGHDT, CDR2 YYEEEE. CDR3 length: 15 residues. The CDR3 bases are TGTGCCAGCAGCTGGGGGGGGGTATCCTACAATGAGCAGTTCTTC. This translates into CASSWGGVSYNEQFF.

There are many counts of this clone. The V gene is TRBV9, the J gene TRBJ2-3, with 8 bases aligning to TRBD2. The germline V gene encodes CDR1 SGDLS and CDR2 YYNGEE. The CDR3 is made up of 12 amino acids. V gave up 10 bases and J gave up 6 bases; unmatched junction bases: 7. CDR3 DNA sequence: TGTGCCTCGGGAGGGACTAAGGATACGCAGTATTTT. The encoded protein is CASGGTKDTQYF.

This clone has ten or more counts. The V call is TRBV2, the J call TRBJ2-1, with unresolved D. The CDR3 contains 14 residues. The germline V and J ends were trimmed by 3 bases and 1 base, with 7 bases remaining between them. CDR1 SNHLY and CDR2 FYNNEI come from the germline V gene. CDR3 residues: CASSEARSYNEQFF. In nucleotides, the CDR3 is TGTGCCAGCAGTGAGGCCAGGTCCTACAATGAGCAGTTCTTC.

This clone was seen at least ten times. The chain uses TRBV5-6 and TRBJ2-3; 9 nucleotides match TRBD2. The CDR3 loop spans 17 amino acids. J was trimmed by 2 bases and V by 1 base; bases with no gene match: 8. Germline lookup yields CDR1 SGHDT and CDR2 YYEEEE. CDR3 sequence (DNA): TGTGCCAGCAGCTTGTCTACTCTAGCGGGACTCACAGATACGCAGTATTTT. It specifies CASSLSTLAGLTDTQYF.

At least ten counts were recorded for this clone. The V gene is TRBV19, the J gene TRBJ1-5, with TRBD1 matching over 7 bases. V gave up 7 bases and J gave up 3 bases; unmatched junction bases: 6. The CDR3 runs 14 residues. CDR1 and CDR2 from the germline V gene are LNHDA and SQIVND (reference sequence). The DNA of the CDR3 is TGTGCCAGTACCCTGACAGGGTTCAATCAGCCCCAGCATTTT. This encodes CASTLTGFNQPQHF.

This clone was seen at least ten times. The J gene is TRBJ2-7, the V gene TRBV27, with D unresolved. The CDR3 is made up of 12 amino acids. Germline lookup yields CDR1 MNHEY and CDR2 SMNVEV (reference sequence). The germline V and J ends were trimmed by 5 bases and 3 bases, with 8 bases remaining between them. The CDR3 nucleotides are TGTGCCAGCAGTCCCTTCCTCTACGAGCAGTACTTC. Protein: CASSPFLYEQYF.

Many counts were recorded for this clone. The genes are TRBV14 and TRBJ2-1, with 7 bases that match TRBD1. Germline V lookup: CDR1 SGHDN, CDR2 FVKESK. This CDR3 is built from 13 residues. Trimming removed 4 bases from V and 9 bases from J; junction bases left unmatched: 6. CDR3 nucleotide sequence: TGTGCCAGCAGCCCCGGGTCAGGGGGTGAGCAGTTCTTC. It specifies CASSPGSGGEQFF.

This clone appeared many times. The chain has TRBV6-1 and TRBJ2-7; 10 bases line up with TRBD2. Germline V CDR1 and CDR2: MNHNS, SASEGT. The junction had 4 bases not matched to a gene; V was cut back by 2 bases and J by 12 bases. The CDR3 spans 12 residues. CDR3: CASSESGRAAYF. CDR3 in DNA: TGTGCCAGCAGTGAAAGCGGGAGGGCAGCGTACTTC.

This clone has at least ten counts. This sequence joins TRBV2 and TRBJ1-1; no firm D call. Trimming removed 0 bases from V and 11 bases from J, with 13 bases in between. The CDR3 sequence is 13 residues long. Germline V gives CDR1 SNHLY, CDR2 FYNNEI. The CDR3 region is CASSEAIGGEAFF. For the CDR3, the DNA is TGTGCCAGCAGTGAAGCGATAGGAGGTGAGGCTTTCTTT.

This clone occurred many times. The chain combines TRBV27 with TRBJ1-1; possible D gene TRBD1, 6 bases. Looked up from germline, CDR1 is MNHEY and CDR2 is SMNVEV (reference sequence). Trimming cost V 1 base and J 4 bases, with 10 bases left between them. CDR3 length: 14 residues. The CDR3 region has the DNA TGTGCCAGCAGTTTATACAGGGAAGGCACTGAAGCTTTCTTT. Its protein product is CASSLYREGTEAFF.

In its sample, this clone was seen many times. J is TRBJ1-1 and V is TRBV5-1; D ambiguous. V was clipped by 4 bases and J by 1 base, with 11 bases between them. Looked up from germline, CDR1 is SGHRS and CDR2 is YFSETQ. The CDR3 runs 14 residues. The CDR3 spells CASSPRAENTEAFF. The CDR3 DNA sequence: TGCGCCAGCAGCCCGAGGGCCGAGAACACTGAAGCTTTCTTT.

This clone appeared many times. CDR3: CATSRGTSGSGSTDTQYF. CDR3 coding DNA: TGTGCCACCAGCAGAGGGACTAGCGGGAGCGGAAGCACAGATACGCAGTATTTT. This chain connects TRBV15 to TRBJ2-3, with 13 bases aligning to TRBD2. Germline V CDR1 and CDR2: LNHNV, YYDKDF (reference sequence). The CDR3 runs 18 residues. Trimming took 1 base from V and 0 from J; bases not matched to a gene: 4.

This clone was counted at least ten times. J is TRBJ1-4 and V is TRBV29-1; no clear D gene. Germline V gene data show CDR1 as SQVTM and CDR2 as ANQGSEA. This CDR3 spans 17 amino acids. V was clipped by 4 bases and J by 7 bases, with 25 bases between them. CDR3 sequence (DNA): TGCAGCGTTGTTGGCAGGTTTTCCCCGGCTGGCAGTGAAAAACTGTTTTTT. This encodes CSVVGRFSPAGSEKLFF.

This clone was recorded many times. V and J are TRBV19 and TRBJ1-6, with TRBD1 matching 8 bases. Trimming took 4 bases from V and 13 from J; bases not matched to a gene: 3. Germline-derived CDR1 and CDR2 are LNHDA and SQIVND (reference sequence). The CDR3 is 12 residues long. The CDR3 sequence is CASSTRGQPLHF. CDR3 DNA: TGTGCCAGTAGTACCAGGGGGCAGCCCCTCCACTTT.

This clone appeared many times. The V gene is TRBV5-1, the J gene TRBJ2-5; unclear D gene. The CDR3 extends over 15 amino acids. The V and J ends lost 1 base and 2 bases respectively, with 12 bases between them. Germline V gives CDR1 SGHRS, CDR2 YFSETQ. In DNA form, the CDR3 reads TGCGCCAGCAGCTTGTCAATTCTAGAACAAGAGACCCAGTACTTC. Translation: CASSLSILEQETQYF.

This clone was recorded at least ten times. The rearrangement uses TRBV19 and TRBJ2-5; D is possibly TRBD1 (6 bases). The germline V and J ends were trimmed by 4 bases and 6 bases, with 15 bases remaining between them. CDR3 length: 14 residues. CDR1 LNHDA and CDR2 SQIVND come from the germline V gene (reference sequence). The CDR3 spells CASSTGTLIKTQYF. In DNA, the CDR3 is TGTGCCAGTAGTACCGGGACACTGATCAAGACCCAGTACTTC.